Listed below are T cell receptor beta chains from one sample, sequenced in a study of technical replicates of blood from a handful of donors. Sequencing used immunoSEQ multiplex PCR; TCRdb keeps in-frame clones, though not all of them. The sample lists some 98,000 clones; approximately 95% were seen once. Input material: T cells isolated from PBMCs. The receptors stem from a human donor in good health. Each CDR3 is given with its conserved first and last residue. D genes are given only for firm matches. Expanded clones get a size class; other rows say once, few or many, or leave the size out.

V gene	clone size	J gene	D gene	CDR3 protein	CDR3 DNA
TRBV19	-	TRBJ2-7	TRBD2	CASSIVGGAYEQYF	TGTGCCAGTAGTATAGTCGGGGGGGCATACGAGCAGTACTTC
TRBV28	few	TRBJ2-7	-	CASRPGQAYEQYF	TGTGCCAGCAGACCCGGACAAGCCTACGAGCAGTACTTC
TRBV5-4	-	TRBJ2-7	TRBD2	CASSLALAGEQYF	TGTGCCAGCAGCTTGGCACTAGCGGGCGAGCAGTACTTC
TRBV18	-	TRBJ2-2	-	CASSPLSSNTGELFF	TGTGCCAGCTCACCCTTATCTTCGAACACCGGGGAGCTGTTTTTT
TRBV19	-	TRBJ2-1	TRBD2	CASSIIRVAGAGEQFF	TGTGCCAGTAGTATAATAAGGGTAGCGGGAGCCGGTGAGCAGTTCTTC
TRBV5-1	-	TRBJ1-1	-	CASSSFPRDAAFF	TGCGCCAGCAGCTCCTTTCCGCGGGACGCGGCTTTCTTT
TRBV5-1	-	TRBJ2-7	TRBD2	CASSTGTRSYEQYF	TGCGCCAGCAGCACCGGGACTAGATCCTACGAGCAGTACTTC
TRBV7-9	once	TRBJ2-2	TRBD1	CASSPKGTGYSHTTGELFF	TGTGCCAGCAGCCCGAAGGGGACAGGGTACTCTCATACCACCGGGGAGCTGTTTTTT
TRBV4-2	-	TRBJ1-1	-	CASSRGQLNTEAFF	TGTGCCAGCAGCCGAGGACAGCTGAACACTGAAGCTTTCTTT
TRBV6-6	-	TRBJ1-1	TRBD1	CASSYGTVDGKAFF	TGTGCCAGCAGTTACGGGACAGTCGACGGTAAAGCTTTCTTT
TRBV9	-	TRBJ1-4	TRBD1	CASSVGAQGGAGEKLFF	TGTGCCAGCAGCGTAGGGGCCCAAGGGGGCGCAGGGGAAAAACTGTTTTTT
TRBV2	-	TRBJ2-3	-	CASRSTRGSDTQYF	TGTGCCAGCAGGTCGACTAGAGGTTCAGATACGCAGTATTTT
TRBV15	-	TRBJ1-6	-	CATSEGEYSPLHF	TGTGCCACCAGCGAGGGCGAGTATTCACCCCTCCACTTT
TRBV27	few	TRBJ2-7	TRBD1	CASSLFGRGRYEQYF	TGTGCCAGCAGTTTATTCGGCAGGGGGCGGTACGAGCAGTACTTC
TRBV5-4	-	TRBJ2-5	-	CASSLYRGDRETQYF	TGTGCCAGCAGCTTGTACCGGGGTGATAGAGAGACCCAGTACTTC
TRBV28	-	TRBJ2-5	TRBD1	CASSLLGGLKTQYF	TGTGCCAGCAGTTTATTAGGGGGCTTAAAGACCCAGTACTTC
TRBV6-5	-	TRBJ1-5	TRBD1	CASSLQGSNQPQHF	TGTGCCAGCAGTCTACAGGGGAGCAATCAGCCCCAGCATTTT